This T cell receptor (beta chain) was identified in a study of metastatic and nonmetastatic thyroid tumors. On the study more broadly: Both malignant and benign thyroid patients supplied peripheral blood and tumor or nodule tissue samples, across which the repertoires of these patients were then compared.

TCRdb reprocessed the PCR reads using MiXCR. Of tens of thousands of clones detected, roughly an eighth appear once; the ten largest clones hold approximately 10%. This clone showed up many times. There were no patients who had received any treatment before thyroid surgery. The CDR3 runs to 16 residues. The germline V gene has CDR1 DFQATT and CDR2 SNEGSKA (reference sequence). J lost 4 bases, V lost 3 bases, and 11 bases had no gene match. Sequencing was done on a sample of blood. The chain uses TRBV20-1 and TRBJ2-3; TRBD2 agrees at 9 bases. This sequence originates from a female donor with papillary thyroid cancer or a benign thyroid nodule (not recorded which). Some clones in this sample may be carry-over from other donors' samples. This CDR3 reads CSARGGAGGPPDTQYF. In DNA, the CDR3 is TGCAGTGCTAGGGGAGGCGCGGGAGGGCCTCCAGATACGCAGTATTTT.